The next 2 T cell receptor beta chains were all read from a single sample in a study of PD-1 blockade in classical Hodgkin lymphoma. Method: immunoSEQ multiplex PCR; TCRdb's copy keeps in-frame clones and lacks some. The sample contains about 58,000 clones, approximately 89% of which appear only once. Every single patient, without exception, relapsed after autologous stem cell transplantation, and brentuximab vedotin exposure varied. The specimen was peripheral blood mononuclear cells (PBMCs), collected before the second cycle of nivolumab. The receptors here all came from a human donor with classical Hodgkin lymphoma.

The CDR3 DNA reads TGCGCCAGCAGCGAAGGGGGCGCCTCCTACGAGCAGTACTTC. Translation gives CASSEGGASYEQYF. The chain recombines TRBV5-1 with TRBJ2-7; TRBD1 matches at 7 bases. This CDR3 has 14 residues. In germline, CDR1 is SGHRS, CDR2 YFSETQ. The V gene end was trimmed by 4 bases and the J gene end by 0 bases; junction bases not matched to a gene: 4.

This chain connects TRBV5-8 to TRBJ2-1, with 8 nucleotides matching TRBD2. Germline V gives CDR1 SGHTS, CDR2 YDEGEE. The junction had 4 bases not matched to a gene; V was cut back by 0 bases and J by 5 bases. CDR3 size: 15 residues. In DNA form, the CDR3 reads TGTGCCAGCAGCTTGGAACTAGCGGTTAACAATGAGCAGTTCTTC. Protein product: CASSLELAVNNEQFF.